The 23 T cell receptor beta chains below were found in one sample sequenced in a study of blood T cell repertoires in COVID-19. Libraries were prepared by immunoSEQ multiplex PCR; TCRdb keeps only in-frame clonotypes and omits some of them. The sample records 150,000 to 170,000 clones, about 85% being singletons. The sample was peripheral blood. The receptors were gathered from a man between 60 and 75 years old with COVID-19, enrolled during active disease.

V is TRBV7-9 and J is TRBJ2-1; D gene ambiguous. This CDR3 spans 14 amino acids. The germline CDR1 and CDR2 sequences are SEHNR and FQNEAQ (reference sequence). V was clipped by 1 base and J by 0 bases, with 4 bases between them. Written as DNA, the CDR3 is TGTGCCAGCAGCTTAGGGGCCTCCTACAATGAGCAGTTCTTC. It is translated as CASSLGASYNEQFF.

J is TRBJ2-7 and V is TRBV2; TRBD2 might be the D (6 bases). The ends were cut back, 10 bases at V and 1 base at J, with 14 bases in the middle. The CDR3 has 13 residues. Germline CDR1 is SNHLY and CDR2 is FYNNEI. CDR3 bases: TGTGCCACCTTTCGGGCGGGGTCCTACGAGCAGTACTTC. It is translated as CATFRAGSYEQYF.

J is TRBJ2-7 and V is TRBV11-2; no firm D call. Trimming shortened V by 4 bases and J by 5 bases, and 9 bases separated the two germline ends. The CDR3 is 12 residues long. From germline, CDR1 is SGHAT and CDR2 FQNNGV. The CDR3 here is CASSSHVNEQYF. The CDR3 bases are TGTGCCAGCAGCTCACACGTTAACGAGCAGTACTTC. Combining the CDR3 with reference TRBV11-2 and TRBJ2-7 gives the whole variable domain EAGVAQSPRYKIIEKRQSVAFWCNPISGHATLYWYQQILGQGPKLLIQFQNNGVVDDSQLPKDRFSAERLKGVDSTLKIQPAKLEDSAVYLCASSSHVNEQYFGPGTRLTVT.

The chain uses TRBV19 and TRBJ1-2; D unclear. V lost 4 bases and J lost 7, with 19 bases in between. Germline lookup yields CDR1 LNHDA and CDR2 SQIVND (reference sequence). This CDR3 contains 15 residues. CDR3 in amino acids: CASSKEAAGSGGYTF. The CDR3 DNA is TGTGCCAGTAGTAAGGAGGCCGCAGGCTCGGGTGGCTACACCTTC.

The chain recombines TRBV13 with TRBJ2-3, with a possible D match to TRBD1 (5 bases). V lost 4 bases and J lost 1, with 15 bases in between. Germline V gene data show CDR1 as PRHDT and CDR2 as FYEKMQ (reference sequence). The CDR3 is 16 amino acids. The DNA of the CDR3 is TGTGCCAGCAGCTCCTCAGGGTGGACGGGCACAGATACGCAGTATTTT. As protein: CASSSSGWTGTDTQYF.

The chain uses TRBV14 and TRBJ2-4, with D possibly matching TRBD2 (5 bases). Germline CDR1 and CDR2: SGHDN and FVKESK. The CDR3 contains 14 residues. Trimming took 4 bases from V and 3 from J, leaving 10 bases between them. CDR3 sequence: CASSLSRGKNIQYF. The DNA of the CDR3 is TGTGCCAGCAGCCTTAGCCGGGGCAAAAACATTCAGTACTTC.

This clone was counted only a few times. The chain links TRBV6-5 to TRBJ1-2; TRBD1 aligns across 8 bases. From germline, CDR1 is MNHEY and CDR2 SVGAGI. Unmatched junction bases numbered 7, after V lost 8 bases and J lost 8 bases. This CDR3 is 12 amino acids long. The CDR3 reads CASLTGDAGYTF. In nucleotides, the CDR3 is TGTGCCAGCCTGACAGGGGACGCGGGCTACACCTTC.

This clone was counted only a few times. The chain employs TRBV9 and TRBJ2-2, with 13 bases lining up with TRBD2. CDR3 length: 16 residues. The germline CDR1 and CDR2 sequences are SGDLS and YYNGEE. After removal of 3 bases from V and 6 bases from J, the junction contained 5 bases not matched to a gene. The CDR3 sequence is CASSDGLAGVPGELFF. The CDR3 DNA reads as TGTGCCAGCAGCGACGGACTAGCGGGAGTGCCCGGGGAGCTGTTTTTT.

The J gene is TRBJ2-3, the V gene TRBV6-5; 8 positions agree with TRBD2. The CDR3 consists of 16 residues. Germline V gives CDR1 MNHEY, CDR2 SVGAGI. The V and J ends lost 4 bases and 0 bases, in that order; junction bases with no gene match: 6. In nucleotides, the CDR3 is TGTGCCAGCAGTTTCGGGGGGGGTATAAGCACAGATACGCAGTATTTT. This translates into CASSFGGGISTDTQYF.

The chain links TRBV6-2 or TRBV6-3 to TRBJ2-5, with a tentative D call TRBD2 (5 bases). Germline V gives CDR1 MNHEY, CDR2 SVGEGT. This CDR3 has 14 amino acids. The V end was cut by 3 bases, the J end by 8 bases, with 16 bases between. Here the CDR3 reads CASSYRRGKETQYF. DNA for the CDR3: TGTGCCAGCAGTTATCGACGGGGAAAGGAAACCCAGTACTTC.

The chain employs TRBV3-1 (or the pseudogene TRBV3-2) and TRBJ2-2; possibly TRBD2 for D (5 bases). CDR3 size: 14 residues. The ends were cut back, 5 bases at V and 4 bases at J, with 11 bases in the middle. Germline V gene data show CDR1 as LGHDT and CDR2 as YNNKEL (reference sequence). CDR3 nucleotides: TGTGCCAGCAGCGTCCTAGCTGCCACCGGGGAGCTGTTTTTT. Translating gives CASSVLAATGELFF.

This clone is a singleton in its sample. In nucleotides, the CDR3 is TGTGCCAGCAGCTTGCATCTCTCCACAATCCTAGCGGTTACCTACAATGAGCAGTTCTTC. It yields the protein CASSLHLSTILAVTYNEQFF. This sequence joins TRBV5-8 and TRBJ2-1, with 7 bases matching TRBD2. V dropped 1 base and J dropped 2; count of bases not matched to a gene: 18. CDR1 is SGHTS and CDR2 is YDEGEE in the germline V gene. CDR3 length: 20 residues.

A single count supports this clone. CDR3 region: CASSVWTSGQETQYF. The CDR3 DNA reads TGTGCCAGCAGCGTTTGGACTAGCGGTCAAGAGACCCAGTACTTC. The chain recombines TRBV9 with TRBJ2-5; 10 nucleotides line up with TRBD2. Losses at the gene ends were 2 bases for V and 2 bases for J; bases not matched to a gene: 3. Germline V CDR1 and CDR2: SGDLS, YYNGEE. This CDR3 has 15 residues. Filled out from reference TRBV9 and TRBJ2-5, the complete variable domain reads DSGVTQTPKHLITATGQRVTLRCSPRSGDLSVYWYQQSLDQGLQFLIQYYNGEERAKGNILERFSAQQFPDLHSELNLSSLELGDSALYFCASSVWTSGQETQYFGPGTRLLVL.

This rearrangement joins TRBV25-1 to TRBJ2-3, with TRBD1 identical over 8 bases. The CDR3 extends over 14 amino acids. The trim removed 7 bases at V and 4 bases at J, leaving 7 bases unmatched. The germline gives CDR1 MGHDK, CDR2 SYGVNS. The DNA for the CDR3 is TGTGCCAGCACAGGACAGGGCGCCCCAGATACGCAGTATTTT. Translation gives CASTGQGAPDTQYF.

J is TRBJ1-1 and V is TRBV6-2 or TRBV6-3; 8 nucleotides line up with TRBD1. CDR1 is MNHEY and CDR2 is SVGEGT in the germline V gene. V lost 2 bases and J lost 8; bases outside the gene matches: 7. The CDR3 spans 14 residues. CDR3 bases: TGTGCCAGCAGTTACCCGGGACAGGCTCCCGAAGCTTTCTTT. This sequence encodes CASSYPGQAPEAFF.

The V call is TRBV6-2 or TRBV6-3, the J call TRBJ2-7; 11 nucleotides agree with TRBD1. CDR1 is MNHEY and CDR2 is SVGEGT in the germline V gene. This CDR3 has 16 residues. After removal of 2 bases from V and 4 bases from J, the junction contained 7 bases not matched to a gene. CDR3 residues: CASSYPPGTGGYEQYF. The CDR3 DNA sequence: TGTGCCAGCAGTTACCCACCTGGGACAGGGGGGTACGAGCAGTACTTC.

This clone has just a few counts. V usage is TRBV7-9 and J usage is TRBJ2-7, with 7 positions matching TRBD1. The germline V gene has CDR1 SEHNR and CDR2 FQNEAQ (reference sequence). Trimming at V came to 4 bases and at J to 5 bases, leaving 8 bases not matched to a gene. This CDR3 contains 14 residues. CDR3 DNA: TGTGCCAGCAGCTCGGAAACAGGGGTAGACGAGCAGTACTTC. Translating gives CASSSETGVDEQYF.

The chain recombines TRBV28 with TRBJ1-2; 7 nucleotides agree with TRBD1. V trimming: 5 bases; J trimming: 8 bases; junction bases outside the gene matches: 14. CDR1 MDHEN and CDR2 SYDVKM come from the germline V gene. This CDR3 comprises 15 residues. As DNA, the CDR3 is TGTGCCAGCAGTCCCCCAGCGGCAGGGGGAGGCGGCTACACCTTC. Its protein product is CASSPPAAGGGGYTF.

This chain connects TRBV10-3 to TRBJ1-3; 9 bases align to TRBD1. Germline CDR1 is ENHRY and CDR2 is SYGVKD. V shed 6 bases, J shed 0 bases, and the junction held 9 bases outside the gene matches. This CDR3 has 17 residues. The CDR3, as DNA: TGTGCCATCAGGGAACAGGGGGCCAAGAGCTCTGGAAACACCATATATTTT. Translation gives CAIREQGAKSSGNTIYF.

This clone was counted once. This chain uses TRBV7-9 with TRBJ2-7; 7 bases fit TRBD1. The germline V gene has CDR1 SEHNR and CDR2 FQNEAQ (reference sequence). This CDR3 has 14 amino acids. The V segment lost 4 bases and the J segment 1 base; nucleotides outside the gene matches: 4. The CDR3 DNA sequence: TGTGCCAGCAGCTCCGGACAGGTTTCCTACGAGCAGTACTTC. It yields the protein CASSSGQVSYEQYF. Looking up the rest from reference TRBV7-9 and TRBJ2-7 gives the full variable domain: DTGVSQNPRHKITKRGQNVTFRCDPISEHNRLYWYRQTLGQGPEFLTYFQNEAQLEKSRLLSDRFSAERPKGSFSTLEIQRTEQGDSAMYLCASSSGQVSYEQYFGPGTRLTVT.

The chain joins TRBV7-2 to TRBJ2-1, with 10 bases fitting TRBD1. The germline V gene has CDR1 SGHTA and CDR2 FQGNSA. The CDR3 totals 13 residues. V was pared by 1 base and J by 15 bases, with 6 bases of the junction left unmatched. CDR3 protein: CASSLESGTGVFF. Here the CDR3 DNA reads TGTGCCAGCAGCTTAGAATCCGGGACAGGGGTGTTCTTC.

The rearrangement links TRBV6-6 to TRBJ1-2, with a weak D call TRBD1 (5 bases). This CDR3 is 15 amino acids long. Per the germline V gene, CDR1 is MNHNY and CDR2 is SVGAGI (reference sequence). V lost 2 bases and J 3 bases, leaving 13 bases between the germline ends. In DNA form, the CDR3 reads TGTGCCAGCAGTTACCGAGACAGCGCCCACTATGGCTACACCTTC. Its translation: CASSYRDSAHYGYTF.

The CDR3 bases are TGTGCCAGCAGCGAAAGGGACAGTGAAAAACTGTTTTTT. The encoded protein is CASSERDSEKLFF. V is TRBV11-2 and J is TRBJ1-4; the match to TRBD1 covers 7 bases. Germline loops: CDR1 SGHAT, CDR2 FQNNGV. V lost 5 bases and J lost 7; bases outside the gene matches: 4. CDR3 length: 13 amino acids.